Sequencing of this T cell receptor (beta chain) was carried out in a study of response to subunit inactivated influenza vaccine. This clonotype has only a few counts. Its antigen is not identified. Study results and caveats: The study's authors posited that every seasonal influenza vaccination enlists few new T cells.

TCRdb re-called the RT-PCR reads through MiXCR, storing one row per CDR3 protein. The sample has roughly 630,000 distinct CDR3 sequences, 12% to 15% seen once. CDR1 SGHKS and CDR2 YYEKEE come from the germline V gene (reference sequence). The CDR3 is 15 amino acids. Trimming shortened V by 4 bases and J by 4 bases, and 17 bases separated the two germline ends. The chain links TRBV5-5 to TRBJ2-5, with D tentatively TRBD1 (6 bases). This sequence was found in a man aged 45-65 years who received an inactivated influenza vaccine. Sequenced material: PBMCs from blood, taken 14 to 15 days before vaccination. The CDR3 region is CASSLSGGPGETQYF. For the CDR3, the DNA is TGTGCCAGCAGCCTCTCTGGGGGCCCGGGAGAGACCCAGTACTTC.